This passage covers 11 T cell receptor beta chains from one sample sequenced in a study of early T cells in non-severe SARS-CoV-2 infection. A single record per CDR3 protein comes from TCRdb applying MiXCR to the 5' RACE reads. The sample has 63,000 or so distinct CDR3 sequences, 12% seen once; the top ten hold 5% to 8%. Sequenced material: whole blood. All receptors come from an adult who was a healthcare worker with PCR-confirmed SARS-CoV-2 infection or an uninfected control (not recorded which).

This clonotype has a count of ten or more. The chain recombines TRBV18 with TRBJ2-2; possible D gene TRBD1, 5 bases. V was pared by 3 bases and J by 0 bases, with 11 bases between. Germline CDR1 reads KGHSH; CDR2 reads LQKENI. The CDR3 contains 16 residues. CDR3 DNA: TGTGCCAGCTCACCTACCGGACATCCGAACACCGGGGAGCTGTTTTTT. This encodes CASSPTGHPNTGELFF.

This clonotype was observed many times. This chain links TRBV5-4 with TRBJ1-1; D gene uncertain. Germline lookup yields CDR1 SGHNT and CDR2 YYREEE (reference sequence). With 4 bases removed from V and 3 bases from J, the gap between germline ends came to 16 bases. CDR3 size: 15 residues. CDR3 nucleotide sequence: TGTGCCAGCAGCAACCGACGGGTCACGTACACTGAAGCTTTCTTT. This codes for CASSNRRVTYTEAFF.

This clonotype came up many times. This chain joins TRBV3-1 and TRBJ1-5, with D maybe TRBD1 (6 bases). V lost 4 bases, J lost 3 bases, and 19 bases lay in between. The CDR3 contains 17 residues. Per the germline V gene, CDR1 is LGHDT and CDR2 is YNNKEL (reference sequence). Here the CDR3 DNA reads TGTGCCAGCAGCCCCCCCTATCCTGACAGGTCCAATCAGCCCCAGCATTTT. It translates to CASSPPYPDRSNQPQHF.

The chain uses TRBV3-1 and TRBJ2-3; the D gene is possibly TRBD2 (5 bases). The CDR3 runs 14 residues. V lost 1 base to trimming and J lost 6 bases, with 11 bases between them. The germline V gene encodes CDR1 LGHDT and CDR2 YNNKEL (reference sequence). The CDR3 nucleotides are TGTGCCAGCAGCCAAGCAGGACGGAGGGATACGCAGTATTTT. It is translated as CASSQAGRRDTQYF.

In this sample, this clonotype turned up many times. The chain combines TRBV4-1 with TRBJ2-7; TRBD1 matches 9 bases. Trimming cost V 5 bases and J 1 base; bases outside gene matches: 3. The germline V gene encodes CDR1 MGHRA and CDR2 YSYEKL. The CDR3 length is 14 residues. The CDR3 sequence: CASSSGTGSYEQYF. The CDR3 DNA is TGCGCCAGCAGCTCCGGGACAGGGTCCTACGAGCAGTACTTC.

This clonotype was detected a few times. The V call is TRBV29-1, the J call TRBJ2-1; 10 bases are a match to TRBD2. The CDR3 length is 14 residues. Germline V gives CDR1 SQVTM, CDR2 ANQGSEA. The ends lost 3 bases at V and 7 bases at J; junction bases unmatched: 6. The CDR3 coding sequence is TGCAGCGTTGATAAGCGGGGGGGCGGAAATGAGCAGTTCTTC. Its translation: CSVDKRGGGNEQFF.

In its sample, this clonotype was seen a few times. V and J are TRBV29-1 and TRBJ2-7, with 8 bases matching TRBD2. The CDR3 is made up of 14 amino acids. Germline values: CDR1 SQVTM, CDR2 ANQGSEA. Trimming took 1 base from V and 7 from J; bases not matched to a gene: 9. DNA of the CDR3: TGCAGCGTTGAAGCACCCCGGGGGGGAGGGGAGCAGTACTTC. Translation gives CSVEAPRGGGEQYF.

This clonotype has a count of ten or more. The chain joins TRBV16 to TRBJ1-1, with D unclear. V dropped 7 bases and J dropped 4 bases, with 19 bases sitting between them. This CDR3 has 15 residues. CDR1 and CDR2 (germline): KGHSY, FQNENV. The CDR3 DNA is TGTGCCAGCACCGAGAGTGGGAGGCGGGTCACTGAAGCTTTCTTT. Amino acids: CASTESGRRVTEAFF. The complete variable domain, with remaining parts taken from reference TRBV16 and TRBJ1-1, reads GEEVAQTPKHLVRGEGQKAKLYCAPIKGHSYVFWYQQVLKNEFKFLISFQNENVFDETGMPKERFSAKCLPNSPCSLEIQATKLEDSAVYFCASTESGRRVTEAFFGQGTRLTVV.

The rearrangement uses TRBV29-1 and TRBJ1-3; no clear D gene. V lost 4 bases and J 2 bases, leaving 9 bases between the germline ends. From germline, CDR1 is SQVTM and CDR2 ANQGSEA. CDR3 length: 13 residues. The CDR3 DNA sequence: TGCAGCGTTGGATTAAGGGCTGGAAACACCATATATTTT. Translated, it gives CSVGLRAGNTIYF.

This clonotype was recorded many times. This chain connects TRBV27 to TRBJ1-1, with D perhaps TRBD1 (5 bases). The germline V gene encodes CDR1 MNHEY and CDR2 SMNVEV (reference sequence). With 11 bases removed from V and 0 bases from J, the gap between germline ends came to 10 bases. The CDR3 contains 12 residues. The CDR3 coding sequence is TGTGCCTCCCAGGGTCTGAACACTGAAGCTTTCTTT. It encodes CASQGLNTEAFF.

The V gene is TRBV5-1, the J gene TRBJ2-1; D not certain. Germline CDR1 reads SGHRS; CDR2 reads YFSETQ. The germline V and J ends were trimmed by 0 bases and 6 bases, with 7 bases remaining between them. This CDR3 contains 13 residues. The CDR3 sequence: CASSLVHSNEQFF. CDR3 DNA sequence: TGCGCCAGCAGCTTGGTGCACAGCAATGAGCAGTTCTTC.